This record looks at one T cell receptor beta chain sequence and its context. This entry comes from a study of blood T cell repertoires in COVID-19. Study context: Samples of COVID-19 (acute and convalescent) were obtained from the United States, Italy and Spain. Sample material is recorded as cDNA or gDNA derived from T cells, B-cell-depleted T cells, or PBMCs.

Produced via immunoSEQ multiplex PCR; TCRdb's table is partial and in-frame only. The sample includes 150,000 to 200,000 clones, less than 90% seen only once; the top ten take about a tenth. Recruited during active infection, patients (from Seattle) were subsequently followed longitudinally. The CDR3 spans 13 residues. V shed 6 bases and J shed 4 bases, with 10 bases lying between them. Sequencing input: peripheral blood. The chain couples TRBV12-3 or TRBV12-4 to TRBJ1-3; D is uncertain. This TCR was sampled from a woman aged 55-69 years with COVID-19, enrolled during active disease. CDR3 coding DNA: TGTGCCAGCAGACCCGGTCCCGGAAACACCATATATTTT. Translation gives CASRPGPGNTIYF.